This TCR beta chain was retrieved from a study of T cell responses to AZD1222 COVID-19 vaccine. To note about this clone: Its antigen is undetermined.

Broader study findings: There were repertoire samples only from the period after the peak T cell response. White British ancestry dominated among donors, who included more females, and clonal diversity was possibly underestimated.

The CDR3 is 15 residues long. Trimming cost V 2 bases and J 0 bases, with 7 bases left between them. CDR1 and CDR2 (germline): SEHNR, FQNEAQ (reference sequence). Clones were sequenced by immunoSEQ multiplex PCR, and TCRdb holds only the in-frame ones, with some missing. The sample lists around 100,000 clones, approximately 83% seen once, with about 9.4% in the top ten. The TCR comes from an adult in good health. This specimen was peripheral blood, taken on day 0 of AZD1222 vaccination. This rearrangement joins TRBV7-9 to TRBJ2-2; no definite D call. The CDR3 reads CASSLYSTNTGELFF. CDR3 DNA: TGTGCCAGCAGCTTATACAGTACGAACACCGGGGAGCTGTTTTTT.